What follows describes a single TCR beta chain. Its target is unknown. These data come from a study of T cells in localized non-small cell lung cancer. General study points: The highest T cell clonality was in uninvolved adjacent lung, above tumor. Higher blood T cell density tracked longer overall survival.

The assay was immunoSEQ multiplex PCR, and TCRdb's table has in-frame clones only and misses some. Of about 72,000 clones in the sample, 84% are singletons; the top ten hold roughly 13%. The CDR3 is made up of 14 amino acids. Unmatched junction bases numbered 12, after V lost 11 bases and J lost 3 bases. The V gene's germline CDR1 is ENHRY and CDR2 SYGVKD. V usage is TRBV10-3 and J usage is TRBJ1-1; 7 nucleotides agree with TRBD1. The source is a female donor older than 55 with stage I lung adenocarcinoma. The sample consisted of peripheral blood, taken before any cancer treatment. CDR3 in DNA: TGTGCCTCCAAGAGGGACAGTTCCCACACTGAAGCTTTCTTT. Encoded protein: CASKRDSSHTEAFF.